These T cell receptor beta chains were read from a single sample in a study of cytomegalovirus exposure and HLA in healthy donors. Only in-frame clones appear in the TCRdb table, and some are missing; sequencing was by immunoSEQ multiplex PCR. Of around 65,000 clones listed, 85% to 95% are singletons. The sample was PBMCs. All receptors come from a man between 18 and 35 years old in good health and CMV-seropositive. Both conserved end residues are part of each CDR3. Fields, in order: CDR3 DNA, CDR3 protein, V gene, clone size, J gene, D gene. The D gene is left open where the match is weak. Clone size is shown for a subset of rows, as once, few, many or a class of expanded clone.

CDR3nt: TGTGCCAGCAGCTTAGAGACTAGCGGGAGGACCCCCTACGAGCAGTACTTC
CDR3aa: CASSLETSGRTPYEQYF
v_gene: TRBV11-3
abundance: .
j_gene: TRBJ2-7
d_gene: TRBD2

CDR3nt: TGTGCCAGCAGGGACCTTGGGGCCGAGCAGTACTTC
CDR3aa: CASRDLGAEQYF
v_gene: TRBV27
abundance: .
j_gene: TRBJ2-7
d_gene: .

CDR3nt: TGTGCCACCAGCAGATACAGGGGCGATCGCACAGATACGCAGTATTTT
CDR3aa: CATSRYRGDRTDTQYF
v_gene: TRBV15
abundance: .
j_gene: TRBJ2-3
d_gene: TRBD1

CDR3nt: TGTGCCAGCAGCGATTCAGGGATGGACACCGGGGAGCTGTTTTTT
CDR3aa: CASSDSGMDTGELFF
v_gene: TRBV6-1
abundance: few
j_gene: TRBJ2-2
d_gene: .

CDR3nt: TGTGCCAGCAGCTTAGGGCGGACAGGCCCTAATTCGGAGACCCAGTACTTC
CDR3aa: CASSLGRTGPNSETQYF
v_gene: TRBV11-2
abundance: once
j_gene: TRBJ2-5
d_gene: TRBD1

CDR3nt: TGTGCCAGCAGTGAAGGACCTCCGGGACAGGGCTACGAGCAGTACTTC
CDR3aa: CASSEGPPGQGYEQYF
v_gene: TRBV2
abundance: few
j_gene: TRBJ2-7
d_gene: TRBD1

CDR3nt: TGTGCCAGCACCAGGGCTAGCGGGAGAAATGAGCAGTTCTTC
CDR3aa: CASTRASGRNEQFF
v_gene: TRBV6-5
abundance: .
j_gene: TRBJ2-1
d_gene: TRBD2

CDR3nt: TGTGCCAGCAGTTTACTGTCAGGGGGAGTAACTGAAGCTTTCTTT
CDR3aa: CASSLLSGGVTEAFF
v_gene: TRBV28
abundance: .
j_gene: TRBJ1-1
d_gene: TRBD1

CDR3nt: TGTGCCAGCAGCAAAGCCGGGACTAGCTACGAGCAGTACTTC
CDR3aa: CASSKAGTSYEQYF
v_gene: TRBV21-1
abundance: once
j_gene: TRBJ2-7
d_gene: .

CDR3nt: TGTGCCAGCTCACCAGGGACAGGGAGGGTGAATCAGCCCCAGCATTTT
CDR3aa: CASSPGTGRVNQPQHF
v_gene: TRBV18
abundance: .
j_gene: TRBJ1-5
d_gene: TRBD1

CDR3nt: TGTGCCAGCAGCTTGGGCGGTCAGGGGGCCGCAAAGACCCAGTACTTC
CDR3aa: CASSLGGQGAAKTQYF
v_gene: TRBV5-6
abundance: .
j_gene: TRBJ2-5
d_gene: TRBD1

CDR3nt: TGTGCCAGCAGCCCCTCGATAGGGGCGACAGATACGCAGTATTTT
CDR3aa: CASSPSIGATDTQYF
v_gene: TRBV7-3
abundance: .
j_gene: TRBJ2-3
d_gene: .

CDR3nt: TGTGCCAGCACAGACAGTCTCAATCAGCCCCAGCATTTT
CDR3aa: CASTDSLNQPQHF
v_gene: TRBV28
abundance: few
j_gene: TRBJ1-5
d_gene: .

CDR3nt: TGTGCCAGCAGCTCGGACAGGGGGTACGAGCAGTACTTC
CDR3aa: CASSSDRGYEQYF
v_gene: TRBV6-6
abundance: few
j_gene: TRBJ2-7
d_gene: TRBD1

CDR3nt: TGTGCCAGCAGTGATCAGGGGTACGGTGAAAAACTGTTTTTT
CDR3aa: CASSDQGYGEKLFF
v_gene: TRBV27
abundance: once
j_gene: TRBJ1-4
d_gene: .

CDR3nt: TGTGCCAGCTCACCACTAGTAGGGGACTACTTCACCGGGGAGCTGTTTTTT
CDR3aa: CASSPLVGDYFTGELFF
v_gene: TRBV18
abundance: .
j_gene: TRBJ2-2
d_gene: TRBD2

CDR3nt: TGTGCCAGCAGCTTCTTAAGCCGAGCGGGAGTGACAGATACGCAGTATTTT
CDR3aa: CASSFLSRAGVTDTQYF
v_gene: TRBV5-6
abundance: .
j_gene: TRBJ2-3
d_gene: TRBD2

CDR3nt: TGTGCCAGCAGCTTCGAGCTAGCGGGAGTATATGGGGACACCGGGGAGCTGTTTTTT
CDR3aa: CASSFELAGVYGDTGELFF
v_gene: TRBV7-8
abundance: .
j_gene: TRBJ2-2
d_gene: TRBD2

CDR3nt: TGCGCCAGCAGCCGTCCGGGACAAAAAGAGACCCAGTACTTC
CDR3aa: CASSRPGQKETQYF
v_gene: TRBV5-1
abundance: .
j_gene: TRBJ2-5
d_gene: .

CDR3nt: TGTGCCAGCAGAAACACAGGGGGCCCTGAAGCTTTCTTT
CDR3aa: CASRNTGGPEAFF
v_gene: TRBV6-5
abundance: .
j_gene: TRBJ1-1
d_gene: TRBD1

CDR3nt: TGTGCCAGCAGAACTAGCGGGAGGAGGAATGAGCAGTTCTTC
CDR3aa: CASRTSGRRNEQFF
v_gene: TRBV7-8
abundance: .
j_gene: TRBJ2-1
d_gene: TRBD2

CDR3nt: TGTGCCAGTAGCCCGGGGACTAGCCGCGGTGAGCAGTTCTTC
CDR3aa: CASSPGTSRGEQFF
v_gene: TRBV19
abundance: .
j_gene: TRBJ2-1
d_gene: TRBD2

CDR3nt: TGTGCCAGCAGTTACCTGACAGGAACTCCCTACTACGAGCAGTACTTC
CDR3aa: CASSYLTGTPYYEQYF
v_gene: TRBV6-6
abundance: .
j_gene: TRBJ2-7
d_gene: .

CDR3nt: TGTGCCAGTCACGGGATCCGCAATCAGCCCCAGCATTTT
CDR3aa: CASHGIRNQPQHF
v_gene: TRBV28
abundance: once
j_gene: TRBJ1-5
d_gene: .

CDR3nt: TGTGCCAGCAGTGCGGCAACTAATGAAAAACTGTTTTTT
CDR3aa: CASSAATNEKLFF
v_gene: TRBV6-1
abundance: .
j_gene: TRBJ1-4
d_gene: .